The 22 T cell receptor beta chains below all came from one sample that was sequenced in a study of blood T cell repertoires in COVID-19. Method: immunoSEQ multiplex PCR; TCRdb's copy keeps in-frame clones and lacks some. Of roughly 250,000 clones listed, roughly 89% were seen once; the top ten hold around 0.8%. Sample: peripheral blood. These receptors came from a man aged 25-45 years with acute or convalescent COVID-19.

This chain joins TRBV18 and TRBJ1-3; D gene ambiguous. The CDR3 sequence is 16 residues long. CDR1 KGHSH and CDR2 LQKENI come from the germline V gene. The V end was cut by 2 bases, the J end by 0 bases, with 11 bases between. The CDR3, as DNA: TGTGCCAGCTCACCAAGGGAGGCCATCTCTGGAAACACCATATATTTT. It encodes CASSPREAISGNTIYF.

The J gene is TRBJ2-1, the V gene TRBV9; tentative D call: TRBD2 (6 bases). Trimming stripped 3 bases from V and 3 bases from J, with 13 bases between. The CDR3 sequence is 15 residues long. The V gene's germline CDR1 is SGDLS and CDR2 YYNGEE. This CDR3 reads CASSGSGRGYNEQFF. The CDR3 DNA reads TGTGCCAGCAGCGGTAGCGGTCGGGGCTACAATGAGCAGTTCTTC.

The chain joins TRBV30 to TRBJ2-5, with TRBD2 matching over 9 bases. CDR1 and CDR2 (germline): GTSNPN, SVGIG (reference sequence). The V segment lost 3 bases and the J segment 6 bases; nucleotides outside the gene matches: 5. The CDR3 sequence is 13 residues long. Written as DNA, the CDR3 is TGTGCCTGGAGGTTAGCGGGAGCCCAGACCCAGTACTTC. This translates into CAWRLAGAQTQYF.

The genes are TRBV5-1 and TRBJ2-3, with unresolved D. V was cut by 3 bases and J by 2 bases, with 4 bases left in between. The germline V gene encodes CDR1 SGHRS and CDR2 YFSETQ. This CDR3 has 12 residues. For the CDR3, the DNA is TGCGCCAGCAGCTCCAACACAGATACGCAGTATTTT. Protein product: CASSSNTDTQYF.

As for this clone: This sample includes further DNA sequences coding for the same CDR3. In nucleotides, the CDR3 is TGTGCCAGCAGGGCAGGGGCGAGCAATCAGCCCCAGCATTTT. It encodes CASRAGASNQPQHF. The chain carries TRBV7-8 and TRBJ1-5, with a weak D call TRBD1 (6 bases). There are 14 residues in the CDR3. The germline V gene has CDR1 SGHVS and CDR2 FQNEAQ. V dropped 6 bases and J dropped 1 base, with 10 bases sitting between them.

The gene calls are TRBV19 and TRBJ2-7; 11 nucleotides align to TRBD1. CDR1 and CDR2 from the germline V gene are LNHDA and SQIVND (reference sequence). V shed 6 bases, J shed 5 bases, and the junction held 15 bases outside the gene matches. This CDR3 is built from 17 residues. CDR3 nucleotide sequence: TGTGCCAGTAGGGGGACAGGGGGGAAGTCCCGACTGAACGAGCAGTACTTC. Protein product: CASRGTGGKSRLNEQYF. The complete variable domain, with remaining parts taken from reference TRBV19 and TRBJ2-7, reads DGGITQSPKYLFRKEGQNVTLSCEQNLNHDAMYWYRQDPGQGLRLIYYSQIVNDFQKGDIAEGYSVSREKKESFPLTVTSAQKNPTAFYLCASRGTGGKSRLNEQYFGPGTRLTVT.

The chain couples TRBV5-6 to TRBJ1-5; D remains unclear. In germline, CDR1 is SGHDT, CDR2 YYEEEE. The germline V and J ends were trimmed by 0 bases and 1 base, with 5 bases remaining between them. The CDR3 loop spans 14 amino acids. The DNA of the CDR3 is TGTGCCAGCAGCTTGGAACGGAGCAATCAGCCCCAGCATTTT. Translation: CASSLERSNQPQHF.

The chain is built from TRBV3-1 (or the pseudogene TRBV3-2) and TRBJ1-1; D unresolved. V was trimmed by 4 bases and J by 4 bases, leaving 10 bases between them. The CDR3 runs 13 residues. Germline V lookup: CDR1 LGHDT, CDR2 YNNKEL (reference sequence). Here the CDR3 reads CASSLKRATEAFF. DNA of the CDR3: TGTGCCAGCAGCCTGAAGAGGGCCACTGAAGCTTTCTTT.

This chain joins TRBV24-1 and TRBJ2-1; possibly TRBD2 for D (6 bases). Trimming pared 9 bases from V and 8 bases from J, leaving 7 bases between. The CDR3 has 10 residues. The germline gives CDR1 KGHDR, CDR2 SFDVKD. CDR3 nucleotides: TGTGCCACCGGGGACTATGAGCAGTTCTTC. Its protein is CATGDYEQFF.

This clone was seen a single time. The chain combines TRBV28 with TRBJ1-4, with D perhaps matching TRBD1 (6 bases). The V gene's germline CDR1 is MDHEN and CDR2 SYDVKM. V was clipped by 3 bases and J by 11 bases, with 19 bases between them. There are 15 residues in the CDR3. The CDR3 DNA reads as TGTGCCAGCAGTTTTTCGCCGGGACAAGGTATCAAACTGTTTTTT. Translation: CASSFSPGQGIKLFF.

The V call is TRBV2, the J call TRBJ1-4, with 7 nucleotides matching TRBD1. The CDR3 has 14 residues. Germline trimming cut 6 bases from V and 4 bases from J; bases unmatched to any gene: 5. The germline CDR1 and CDR2 sequences are SNHLY and FYNNEI. The CDR3 nucleotides read TGTGCCAGCAGGGGGACAGCCGATAATGAAAAACTGTTTTTT. Its translation is CASRGTADNEKLFF.

The rearrangement links TRBV4-1 to TRBJ2-1; weak D call: TRBD2 (5 bases). CDR3 length equals 15 residues. CDR1 and CDR2 from the germline V gene are MGHRA and YSYEKL. Trimming stripped 4 bases from V and 1 base from J, with 11 bases between. Here the CDR3 reads CASSPAAFSYNEQFF. The CDR3, as DNA: TGCGCCAGCAGCCCAGCGGCTTTTTCCTACAATGAGCAGTTCTTC.

This chain uses TRBV7-8 with TRBJ1-2; TRBD1 matches 10 bases. J lost 8 bases, V lost 2 bases, and 8 bases had no gene match. CDR3 length: 15 amino acids. Germline assignment: CDR1 SGHVS and CDR2 FQNEAQ. This CDR3 is CASSLNDRGLGGYTF. CDR3 in DNA: TGTGCCAGCAGCTTAAATGACAGGGGGCTGGGAGGCTACACCTTC. The full variable domain, with the rest looked up from reference TRBV7-8 and TRBJ1-2, is GAGVSQSPRYKVAKRGQDVALRCDPISGHVSLFWYQQALGQGPEFLTYFQNEAQLDKSGLPSDRFFAERPEGSVSTLKIQRTQQEDSAVYLCASSLNDRGLGGYTFGSGTRLTVV.

For the CDR3, the DNA is TGTGCCAGCGGAAAGGGAGGATCCCCCGAGCAGTACTTC. As protein: CASGKGGSPEQYF. This sequence joins TRBV28 and TRBJ2-7; the D gene is possibly TRBD2 (6 bases). CDR1 and CDR2 (germline): MDHEN, SYDVKM. The CDR3 covers 13 residues. V was cut by 8 bases and J by 6 bases, with 17 bases left in between.

The J gene is TRBJ1-2, the V gene TRBV7-2, with D uncertain. The V gene lost 5 bases and the J gene lost 8 bases, with 21 bases spanning the gap. CDR1 is SGHTA, CDR2 FQGNSA, per germline. CDR3 length equals 15 residues. CDR3 region: CASSPRIRGFLGYTF. The CDR3 region has the DNA TGTGCCAGCAGCCCTCGCATCCGGGGATTCTTAGGCTACACCTTC.

CDR3 region: CASRRDSMNTEAFF. DNA of the CDR3: TGTGCCAGCAGGAGGGACTCAATGAACACTGAAGCTTTCTTT. The chain has TRBV28 and TRBJ1-1; possibly TRBD1 for D (5 bases). V was cut by 6 bases and J by 0 bases, with 11 bases left in between. CDR3 length: 14 amino acids. Germline V gene data show CDR1 as MDHEN and CDR2 as SYDVKM.

The V and J genes are TRBV9 and TRBJ1-2; TRBD1 matches at 8 bases. The CDR3 runs to 15 residues. Unmatched junction bases numbered 2, after V lost 0 bases and J lost 1 base. CDR1 and CDR2 (germline): SGDLS, YYNGEE. CDR3 nucleotides: TGTGCCAGCAGCGTAGACAGGGGGAGTAACTATGGCTACACCTTC. Amino acids: CASSVDRGSNYGYTF.

This clone was picked up one time. The J gene is TRBJ1-4, the V gene TRBV15; D remains ambiguous. The germline V gene has CDR1 LNHNV and CDR2 YYDKDF (reference sequence). The CDR3 extends over 14 amino acids. Trimming stripped 5 bases from V and 0 bases from J, with 7 bases between. This CDR3 reads CATSQRATNEKLFF. The CDR3 DNA reads as TGTGCCACCAGCCAAAGAGCAACTAATGAAAAACTGTTTTTT.

The chain is built from TRBV6-1 and TRBJ2-7, with TRBD1 identical over 7 bases. The CDR3 has 14 residues. CDR1 and CDR2 (germline): MNHNS, SASEGT. Trimming removed 0 bases from V and 5 bases from J; junction bases left unmatched: 4. The CDR3, as DNA: TGTGCCAGCAGTGAAGCACAGGGGTTAGACGAGCAGTACTTC. Protein sequence: CASSEAQGLDEQYF.

This chain joins TRBV5-5 and TRBJ1-1, with no clear D. Germline CDR1 is SGHKS and CDR2 is YYEKEE (reference sequence). This CDR3 spans 14 amino acids. Trimming cost V 4 bases and J 1 base, with 11 bases left between them. CDR3 nucleotides: TGTGCCAGCAGCCCTCTTAACGGGAACACTGAAGCTTTCTTT. Translating gives CASSPLNGNTEAFF.

The chain is built from TRBV25-1 and TRBJ1-4, with D perhaps TRBD1 (5 bases). The CDR3 spans 12 residues. Trimming removed 4 bases from V and 7 bases from J, with 7 bases in between. The germline V gene has CDR1 MGHDK and CDR2 SYGVNS. For the CDR3, the DNA is TGTGCCAGCAGTGCCCAGGGTGAAAAACTGTTTTTT. This sequence encodes CASSAQGEKLFF.

CDR3 protein: CASSVDRGRGYGYTF. In DNA form, the CDR3 reads TGTGCCAGCAGCGTGGACAGGGGGCGAGGCTATGGCTACACCTTC. The chain employs TRBV5-8 and TRBJ1-2; 11 bases map to TRBD1. This CDR3 is 15 amino acids long. Germline lookup yields CDR1 SGHTS and CDR2 YDEGEE. V was pared by 4 bases and J by 4 bases, with 6 bases of the junction left unmatched.